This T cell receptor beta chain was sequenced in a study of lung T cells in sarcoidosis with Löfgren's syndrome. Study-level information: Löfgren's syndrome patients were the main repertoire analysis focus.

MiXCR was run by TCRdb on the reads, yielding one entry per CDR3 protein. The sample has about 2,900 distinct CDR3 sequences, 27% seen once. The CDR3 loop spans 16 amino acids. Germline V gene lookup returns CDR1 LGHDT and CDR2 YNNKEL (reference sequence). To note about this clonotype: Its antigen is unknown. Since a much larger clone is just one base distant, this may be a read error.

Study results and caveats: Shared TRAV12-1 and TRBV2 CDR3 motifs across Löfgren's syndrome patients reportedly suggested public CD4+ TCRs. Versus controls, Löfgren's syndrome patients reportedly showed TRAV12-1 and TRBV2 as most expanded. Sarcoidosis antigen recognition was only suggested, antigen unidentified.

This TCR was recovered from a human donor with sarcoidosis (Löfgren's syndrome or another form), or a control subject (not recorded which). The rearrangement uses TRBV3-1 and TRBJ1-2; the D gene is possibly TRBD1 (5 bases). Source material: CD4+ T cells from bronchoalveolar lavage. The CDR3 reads CASRQDFYQTAYGYTF. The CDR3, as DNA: TGTGCCAGCAGACAAGATTTCTACCAGACAGCCTATGGCTACACCTTC.